One and the same sample provided the 10 T cell receptor beta chains below, sequenced in a study of shared clonotypes between healthy human individuals. Profiled with immunoSEQ multiplex PCR; TCRdb holds only in-frame clones, not every one. The sample includes 800,000 to 1,200,000 clones, around 78% of them seen just once. The sequencing input was memory CD4+ T cells from PBMCs. Subset defined: CD45RA-negative fraction. The source is a man in his late teens or twenties in good health. Some clones in this sample may be carry-over from other donors' samples.

Concerning this clone: One base away lies a much larger clone, so this may be a sequencing read error. Other nucleotide sequences in the sample specify the same CDR3. The genes are TRBV5-4 and TRBJ2-3; D is perhaps TRBD2 (5 bases). Germline CDR1 is SGHNT and CDR2 is YYREEE (reference sequence). CDR3 size: 13 residues. V was trimmed by 2 bases and J by 1 base, leaving 5 bases between them. The CDR3 DNA is TGTGCCAGCAGCTTAGCGGGCACAGATACGCAGTATTTT. It specifies CASSLAGTDTQYF. The full variable domain, with the rest looked up from reference TRBV5-4 and TRBJ2-3, is ETGVTQSPTHLIKTRGQQVTLRCSSQSGHNTVSWYQQALGQGPQFIFQYYREEENGRGNFPPRFSGLQFPNYSSELNVNALELDDSALYLCASSLAGTDTQYFGPGTRLTVL.

The rearrangement links TRBV5-6 to TRBJ2-1; 12 nucleotides align to TRBD2. This CDR3 comprises 16 residues. V shed 4 bases and J 4 bases; nucleotides not matched to a gene: 6. The V gene's germline CDR1 is SGHDT and CDR2 YYEEEE. The CDR3 loop is CASSQTSGSMYNEQFF. The CDR3, as DNA: TGTGCCAGCAGCCAGACTAGCGGGAGTATGTACAATGAGCAGTTCTTC. The full variable domain, with the rest looked up from reference TRBV5-6 and TRBJ2-1, is DAGVTQSPTHLIKTRGQQVTLRCSPKSGHDTVSWYQQALGQGPQFIFQYYEEEERQRGNFPDRFSGHQFPNYSSELNVNALLLGDSALYLCASSQTSGSMYNEQFFGPGTRLTVL.

On this clone itself: Other DNA sequences within the sample encode an identical CDR3. The chain couples TRBV9 to TRBJ1-1, with no clear D. Germline values: CDR1 SGDLS, CDR2 YYNGEE. This CDR3 has 13 residues. V was trimmed by 0 bases and J by 1 base, leaving 4 bases between them. CDR3 sequence (DNA): TGTGCCAGCAGCGTAGGGCGGAACACTGAAGCTTTCTTT. It translates to CASSVGRNTEAFF. Using reference TRBV9 and TRBJ1-1 for the parts outside the CDR3, the full variable domain is DSGVTQTPKHLITATGQRVTLRCSPRSGDLSVYWYQQSLDQGLQFLIQYYNGEERAKGNILERFSAQQFPDLHSELNLSSLELGDSALYFCASSVGRNTEAFFGQGTRLTVV.

This chain links TRBV5-4 with TRBJ1-2; 11 bases map to TRBD1. CDR3 length: 15 amino acids. V trimming: 0 bases; J trimming: 6 bases; junction bases outside the gene matches: 4. Germline V CDR1 and CDR2: SGHNT, YYREEE (reference sequence). The CDR3 loop is CASSLAGTGGHGYTF. DNA of the CDR3: TGTGCCAGCAGCTTGGCGGGGACAGGGGGTCATGGCTACACCTTC.

The chain links TRBV2 to TRBJ2-1; 14 bases line up with TRBD2. The CDR3 totals 14 residues. The V and J ends lost 11 bases and 8 bases, in that order; junction bases with no gene match: 8. CDR1 SNHLY and CDR2 FYNNEI come from the germline V gene. The CDR3 DNA reads TGTGCCGGACTAGGGACTAGCGGGAGTCATGAGCAGTTCTTC. Translating gives CAGLGTSGSHEQFF.

This clone showed up just a few times. The V gene is TRBV2, the J gene TRBJ2-5, with D possibly matching TRBD1 (6 bases). V was cut by 8 bases and J by 5 bases, with 15 bases left in between. This CDR3 has 13 amino acids. Looked up from germline, CDR1 is SNHLY and CDR2 is FYNNEI. CDR3 residues: CASLEDRFETQYF. As DNA, the CDR3 is TGTGCCAGCTTGGAGGACAGATTCGAGACCCAGTACTTC.

This clone has only one observation. The genes are TRBV4-2 and TRBJ2-7; tentatively, D is TRBD2 (6 bases). Trimming took 0 bases from V and 0 from J, leaving 15 bases between them. Germline loops: CDR1 LGHNA, CDR2 YNFKEQ. The length of the CDR3 is 17 residues. As DNA, the CDR3 is TGTGCCAGCAGCCAAGACCATACTAGCCGAAGCTCCTACGAGCAGTACTTC. It translates to CASSQDHTSRSSYEQYF.

This clone appeared a single time. This chain joins TRBV5-1 and TRBJ2-7; the match to TRBD1 covers 11 bases. The length of the CDR3 is 13 residues. Germline-derived CDR1 and CDR2 are SGHRS and YFSETQ. The trim removed 3 bases at V and 7 bases at J, leaving 3 bases unmatched. This chain's CDR3 is CASSWDRGEEQYF. CDR3 nucleotides: TGCGCCAGCAGCTGGGACAGGGGGGAGGAGCAGTACTTC.

In its sample, this clone was seen a few times. This chain joins TRBV2 and TRBJ2-7, with 8 bases matching TRBD2. After removal of 6 bases from V and 5 bases from J, the junction contained 9 bases not matched to a gene. Germline CDR1 and CDR2: SNHLY and FYNNEI. The CDR3 runs to 14 residues. The DNA of the CDR3 is TGTGCCAGCAGGGGGAGCGGGAGTCGCCACGAGCAGTACTTC. The encoded protein is CASRGSGSRHEQYF.

The gene calls are TRBV27 and TRBJ2-7, with D perhaps matching TRBD1 (5 bases). Trimming removed 3 bases from V and 0 bases from J, with 6 bases in between. CDR1 is MNHEY, CDR2 SMNVEV, per germline (reference sequence). CDR3 length equals 13 residues. As DNA, the CDR3 is TGTGCCAGCAGTTTCAGGGACTCCTACGAGCAGTACTTC. This gives the protein CASSFRDSYEQYF.